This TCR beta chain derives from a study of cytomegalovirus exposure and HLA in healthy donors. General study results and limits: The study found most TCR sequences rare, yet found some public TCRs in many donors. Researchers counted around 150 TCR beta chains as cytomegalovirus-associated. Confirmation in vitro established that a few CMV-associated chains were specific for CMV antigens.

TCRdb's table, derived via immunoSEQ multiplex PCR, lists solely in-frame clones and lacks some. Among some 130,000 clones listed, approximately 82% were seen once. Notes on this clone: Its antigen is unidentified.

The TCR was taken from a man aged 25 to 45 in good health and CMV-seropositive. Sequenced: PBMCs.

The CDR3 loop is CASSQGSGEQYF. Written as DNA, the CDR3 is TGCGCCAGCAGCCAAGGTAGTGGCGAGCAGTACTTC. The chain carries TRBV4-1 and TRBJ2-7; D is ambiguous. This CDR3 has 12 amino acids. Germline V lookup: CDR1 MGHRA, CDR2 YSYEKL. V lost 1 base and J 6 bases, leaving 7 bases between the germline ends.